The 10 T cell receptor beta chains below come from one sample, sequenced in a study of memory CD8 T cells in hepatitis C reinfection. Here immunoSEQ multiplex PCR was the method, and the copy in TCRdb shows in-frame clones only, minus some. The sample records 35,000 to 55,000 clones, approximately 88% being singletons. Time point reported: peak reinfection, 3 to 8 weeks after reinfection detection. No in vitro expansion preceded TCR sequencing of the sorted cells. What was sequenced was naive CD8+ T cells sorted from blood. The receptors come from a man in his late teens or twenties with hepatitis C virus infection.

This chain links TRBV5-4 with TRBJ2-5; possibly TRBD1 for D (6 bases). The closer fit of TRBJ2-7 to the DNA end suggests the J call may be wrong. Germline-derived CDR1 and CDR2 are SGHNT and YYREEE (reference sequence). The CDR3 contains 13 residues. The CDR3 sequence is CASSTGNTYEQYF. The CDR3 nucleotides are TGTGCCAGCAGTACAGGGAATACCTACGAGCAGTACTTC.

The chain is built from TRBV13 and TRBJ2-1, with TRBD1 identical over 7 bases. V shed 5 bases and J 8 bases; nucleotides not matched to a gene: 12. Germline V gene lookup returns CDR1 PRHDT and CDR2 FYEKMQ (reference sequence). The CDR3 contains 15 residues. In nucleotides, the CDR3 is TGTGCCAGCAGCCCCAGCGAGGGACAGCCTCATGAGCAGTTCTTC. Encoded protein: CASSPSEGQPHEQFF.

This chain uses TRBV14 with TRBJ1-5; TRBD1 matches at 9 bases. The CDR3 loop spans 15 amino acids. Germline lookup yields CDR1 SGHDN and CDR2 FVKESK. J gave up 5 bases and V 1 base, and 3 bases lay outside the gene matches. The DNA of the CDR3 is TGTGCCAGCAGCCAAGTACGACAGGGGGATCAGCCCCAGCATTTT. This sequence encodes CASSQVRQGDQPQHF.

CDR3 in DNA: TGTGCCAGCAGCCAAACAGGGGGCCCCCTCCACTTT. Translation: CASSQTGGPLHF. The chain couples TRBV7-9 to TRBJ1-6; 9 bases match TRBD1. The CDR3 covers 12 residues. The germline CDR1 and CDR2 sequences are SEHNR and FQNEAQ (reference sequence). Losses at the gene ends were 5 bases for V and 13 bases for J; bases not matched to a gene: 3.

The chain recombines TRBV19 with TRBJ2-2; TRBD2 agrees at 9 bases. V trimming: 4 bases; J trimming: 4 bases; junction bases outside the gene matches: 19. Per the germline V gene, CDR1 is LNHDA and CDR2 is SQIVND (reference sequence). The CDR3 consists of 20 residues. This CDR3 reads CASSSIIGTSHLQGTGELFF. The CDR3 bases are TGTGCCAGTAGTAGTATTATTGGGACTAGCCACCTCCAGGGCACCGGGGAGCTGTTTTTT. The whole variable domain, filled in from reference TRBV19 and TRBJ2-2, reads DGGITQSPKYLFRKEGQNVTLSCEQNLNHDAMYWYRQDPGQGLRLIYYSQIVNDFQKGDIAEGYSVSREKKESFPLTVTSAQKNPTAFYLCASSSIIGTSHLQGTGELFFGEGSRLTVL.

The V and J genes are TRBV28 and TRBJ2-1; the D gene is possibly TRBD2 (5 bases). CDR1 and CDR2 from the germline V gene are MDHEN and SYDVKM. The CDR3 contains 13 residues. V lost 4 bases and J lost 5, with 9 bases in between. The CDR3 loop is CASSSGSDNEQFF. The CDR3 bases are TGTGCCAGCAGTTCGGGATCTGACAATGAGCAGTTCTTC.

The chain links TRBV6-4 to TRBJ2-7; D gene ambiguous. CDR1 is MRHNA, CDR2 SNTAGT, per germline. V dropped 9 bases and J dropped 4 bases, with 13 bases sitting between them. CDR3 length: 12 residues. This CDR3 reads CARYLDNYEQYV. The CDR3 DNA reads TGTGCCAGGTACTTAGACAATTACGAGCAGTACGTC.

The V and J genes are TRBV5-4 and TRBJ1-1, with D perhaps matching TRBD1 (5 bases). There are 14 residues in the CDR3. V was shortened by 2 bases and J by 4 bases, with 12 bases between the two germline ends. CDR1 and CDR2 from the germline V gene are SGHNT and YYREEE (reference sequence). Here the CDR3 reads CASSFFQGSTEAFF. CDR3 coding DNA: TGTGCCAGCAGCTTCTTCCAGGGTTCCACTGAAGCTTTCTTT.

This chain uses TRBV28 with TRBJ2-7; 8 bases match TRBD1. This CDR3 is 14 amino acids long. Germline V lookup: CDR1 MDHEN, CDR2 SYDVKM. V was clipped by 6 bases and J by 3 bases; unmatched bases: 7. The DNA for the CDR3 is TGTGCCAGCAGACCCGAGGGACAGGTCTACGAGCAGTACTTC. Residues: CASRPEGQVYEQYF.

The chain recombines TRBV4-1 with TRBJ2-7; D may be TRBD1 (7 bases). V was trimmed by 1 base and J by 9 bases, leaving 13 bases between them. Germline V gives CDR1 MGHRA, CDR2 YSYEKL. The CDR3 is 13 amino acids. Here the CDR3 reads CASSQVTGEVQYF. Written as DNA, the CDR3 is TGCGCCAGCAGCCAAGTCACAGGGGAGGTGCAGTACTTC.